What follows is one T cell receptor beta chain and its context. Its recognized antigen is unknown. Per-base qualities were not stored, and no clone one base away is much larger. Participants in the prospective study were enrolled through a virtual design, were aged roughly 18 to 100 years, and lived in 24 United States geographic areas. In the prospective study, cohorts were assigned on the basis of participant-reported clinical history obtained from a screening survey and a study questionnaire. Exposed participants were defined as having been in contact with someone with a PCR-confirmed or clinician-diagnosed COVID-19 case within 2 weeks of study entry. Each participant in the prospective study had whole blood, serum and a nasopharyngeal or oropharyngeal swab collected by mobile phlebotomists. Participants in the prospective study had the option to provide additional blood draws and questionnaires over a 2-month period. Before DNA extraction, prospective study blood samples were shipped either frozen or at room temperature.

TCRbeta CDR3 regions were amplified from genomic DNA by means of the immunoSEQ Assay, a bias-controlled multiplex PCR. Per the authors' processing: The number of nucleated cells in each sample was estimated by amplification of reference gene primers within the assay. To quantify the absolute abundance of each unique TCRbeta CDR3 rearrangement, sequence reads were collapsed and filtered. For each sample, productive Simpson clonality was calculated as the square root of Simpson's diversity index across productive rearrangements. TCRdb holds this immuneACCESS table with in-frame rearrangements only. Some clones are missing; in checked studies, unresolved V genes explain under half, and the rest has no known cause. Clonal size and the V and J genes are those of that table, whereas D and trimming came from the DNA. This sample is represented by 300,000 to 350,000 clones; about nine tenths of them were singletons. Together, the top ten hold approximately 0.97% of the sample.

Based on the germline V gene (reference sequence), the CDR1 and CDR2 sequences are MNHEY and SMNVEV. The CDR3 measures 11 amino acids from cysteine to phenylalanine. Just CDR3 DNA is preserved here, 33 bases in frame from base 1. V was cut back by 6 bases and J by 1 base, leaving a gap of 3 bases between them. The data derive from a study of blood T cell repertoires in COVID-19 (dated by TCRdb to about 2020). Background on the whole study: Samples covering the acute and convalescent phases of COVID-19 were provided by collaborators in the United States, Italy and Spain. The material from the prospective study consisted of cDNA or gDNA derived from T cells, B-cell-depleted T cells, or PBMCs. Deeply sampled blood TCRbeta repertoires from subjects exposed to, actively infected with, or recovered from COVID-19 were included in the dataset. A freely available public database, intended as a resource for researchers studying the immune response to SARS-CoV-2, is where the repertoires were released. The samples were drawn from the first 160 participants of the ongoing ImmuneRACE study and from 1,254 subjects provided by 6 global collaborators. Nearly every sample came with metadata listing a de-identified subject ID, COVID-19 status, age in years and sex. Where HLA class I and class II types were available, the types were taken from metadata supplied by the sample provider, not from assay-based typing.

Study-level results and caveats: The amount of clinical and demographic metadata varied by source and participant and was provided uncurated.

The sequenced sample was PBMCs or T cells enriched from blood (not recorded which). This receptor was taken from a woman in her twenties or thirties who had been exposed to COVID-19. Recombination connected TRBV27 to TRBJ1-1; no confident D gene assignment can be made. The encoded CDR3 is CASRANTEAFF. The DNA reads as follows: TGTGCCAGCAGGGCGAACACTGAAGCTTTCTTT.